The T cell receptor beta chain described here comes from a study of CD8+ T cells in alopecia areata. Investigators isolated RNA and reverse transcribed it into cDNA to act as the sequencing template. This table comes from immunoSEQ multiplex PCR, and its TCRdb copy is limited to in-frame clones, with some not included. The data contain some 200,000 clones, around 56% of them singletons. CDR3 length: 13 amino acids. V was pared by 3 bases and J by 5 bases, with 2 bases of the junction left unmatched. CDR1 is SQVTM, CDR2 ANQGSEA, per germline. Study-wide results and caveats: It was lesional scalp, especially alopecia totalis/universalis, that showed higher clonality than normal scalp.

Treatment described: oral pan-JAK inhibitor, 5-10 mg twice daily. Investigators sorted PBMCs to obtain both CD4+ and CD8+ T cells. Concerning this clone: Its antigen is undetermined.

The sequence was obtained from a human donor with alopecia areata. The starting material was CD4+ T cells sorted from blood, obtained at week 4, from a patient treated with tofacitinib. The chain joins TRBV29-1 to TRBJ2-7; 12 bases are shared with TRBD2. CDR3 loop: CSVEGLAGHEQYF. CDR3 bases: TGCAGCGTTGAGGGACTAGCGGGCCACGAGCAGTACTTC.